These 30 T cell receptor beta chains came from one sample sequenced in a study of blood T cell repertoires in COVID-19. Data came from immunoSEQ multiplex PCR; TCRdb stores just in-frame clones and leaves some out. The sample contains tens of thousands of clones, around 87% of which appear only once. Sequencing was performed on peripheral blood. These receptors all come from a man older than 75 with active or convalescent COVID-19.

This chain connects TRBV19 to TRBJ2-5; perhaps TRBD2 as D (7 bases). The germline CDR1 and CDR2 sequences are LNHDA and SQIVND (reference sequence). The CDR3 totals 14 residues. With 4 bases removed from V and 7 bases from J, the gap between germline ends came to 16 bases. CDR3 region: CASSNHPGGGTQYF. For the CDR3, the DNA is TGTGCCAGTAGTAACCACCCGGGGGGCGGGACCCAGTACTTC.

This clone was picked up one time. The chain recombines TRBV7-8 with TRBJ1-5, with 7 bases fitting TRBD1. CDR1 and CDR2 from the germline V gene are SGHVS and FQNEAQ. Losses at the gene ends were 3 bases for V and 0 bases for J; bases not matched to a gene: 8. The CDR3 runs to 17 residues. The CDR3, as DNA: TGTGCCAGCAGCTTGCTTGGACAGGCGTATAGCAATCAGCCCCAGCATTTT. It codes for CASSLLGQAYSNQPQHF. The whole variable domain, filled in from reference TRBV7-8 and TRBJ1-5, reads GAGVSQSPRYKVAKRGQDVALRCDPISGHVSLFWYQQALGQGPEFLTYFQNEAQLDKSGLPSDRFFAERPEGSVSTLKIQRTQQEDSAVYLCASSLLGQAYSNQPQHFGDGTRLSIL.

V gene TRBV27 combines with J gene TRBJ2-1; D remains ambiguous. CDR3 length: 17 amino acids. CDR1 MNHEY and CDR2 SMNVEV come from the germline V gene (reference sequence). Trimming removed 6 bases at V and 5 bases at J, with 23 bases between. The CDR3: CASSRFLETIENNEQFF. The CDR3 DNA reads TGTGCCAGCAGCCGTTTTCTCGAAACTATAGAAAACAATGAGCAGTTCTTC.

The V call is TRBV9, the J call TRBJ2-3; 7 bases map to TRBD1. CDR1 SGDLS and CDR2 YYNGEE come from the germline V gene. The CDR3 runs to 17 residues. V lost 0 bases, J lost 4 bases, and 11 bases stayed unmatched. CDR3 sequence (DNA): TGTGCCAGCAGCGTAGTAGGGTCAGGGGGTATGGCAGATACGCAGTATTTT. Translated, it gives CASSVVGSGGMADTQYF. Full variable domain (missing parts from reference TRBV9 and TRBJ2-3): DSGVTQTPKHLITATGQRVTLRCSPRSGDLSVYWYQQSLDQGLQFLIQYYNGEERAKGNILERFSAQQFPDLHSELNLSSLELGDSALYFCASSVVGSGGMADTQYFGPGTRLTVL.

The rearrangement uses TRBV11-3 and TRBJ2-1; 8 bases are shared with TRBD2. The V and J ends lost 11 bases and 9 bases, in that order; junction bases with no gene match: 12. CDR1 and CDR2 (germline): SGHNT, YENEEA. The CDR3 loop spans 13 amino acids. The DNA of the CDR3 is TGTGCCGGCTCGGTGCTAGCGGGTTCTGAGCAGTTCTTC. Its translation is CAGSVLAGSEQFF.

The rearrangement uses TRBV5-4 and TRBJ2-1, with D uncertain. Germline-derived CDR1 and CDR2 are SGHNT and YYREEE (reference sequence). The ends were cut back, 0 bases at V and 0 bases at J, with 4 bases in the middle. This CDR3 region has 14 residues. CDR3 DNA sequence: TGTGCCAGCAGCTTGGATAGCTCCTACAATGAGCAGTTCTTC. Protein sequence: CASSLDSSYNEQFF.

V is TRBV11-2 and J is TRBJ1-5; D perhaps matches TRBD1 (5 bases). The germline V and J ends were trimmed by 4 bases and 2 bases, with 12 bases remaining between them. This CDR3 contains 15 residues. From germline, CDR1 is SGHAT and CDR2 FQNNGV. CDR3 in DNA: TGTGCCAGCAGCTCGTTAGGAGGGGGCAATCAGCCCCAGCATTTT. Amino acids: CASSSLGGGNQPQHF.

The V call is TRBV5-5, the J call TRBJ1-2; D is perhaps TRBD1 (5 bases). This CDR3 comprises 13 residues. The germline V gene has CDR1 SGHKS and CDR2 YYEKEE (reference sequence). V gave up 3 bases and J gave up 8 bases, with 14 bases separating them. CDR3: CASSSGEVGGYTF. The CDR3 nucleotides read TGTGCCAGCAGCTCGGGGGAGGTCGGCGGCTACACCTTC.

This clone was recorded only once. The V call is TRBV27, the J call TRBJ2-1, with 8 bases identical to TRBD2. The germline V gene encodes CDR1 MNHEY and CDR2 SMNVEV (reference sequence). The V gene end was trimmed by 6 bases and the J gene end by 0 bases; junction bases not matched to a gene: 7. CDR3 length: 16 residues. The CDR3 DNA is TGTGCCAGCAGACGGGGCGGGGGGAGCTCCTACAATGAGCAGTTCTTC. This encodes CASRRGGGSSYNEQFF.

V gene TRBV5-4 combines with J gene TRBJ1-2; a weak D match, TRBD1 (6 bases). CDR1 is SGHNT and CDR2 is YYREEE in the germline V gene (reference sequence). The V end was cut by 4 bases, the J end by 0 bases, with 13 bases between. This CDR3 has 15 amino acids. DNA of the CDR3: TGTGCCAGCAGCCCCCGACAGGTAGCTAACTATGGCTACACCTTC. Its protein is CASSPRQVANYGYTF.

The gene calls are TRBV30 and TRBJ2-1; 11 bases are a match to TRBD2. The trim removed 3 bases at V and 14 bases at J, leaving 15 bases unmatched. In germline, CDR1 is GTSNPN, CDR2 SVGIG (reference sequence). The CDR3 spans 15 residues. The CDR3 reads CAWSGTSGSLMFEFF. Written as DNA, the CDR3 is TGTGCCTGGAGCGGTACTAGCGGGAGCCTTATGTTTGAGTTCTTC.

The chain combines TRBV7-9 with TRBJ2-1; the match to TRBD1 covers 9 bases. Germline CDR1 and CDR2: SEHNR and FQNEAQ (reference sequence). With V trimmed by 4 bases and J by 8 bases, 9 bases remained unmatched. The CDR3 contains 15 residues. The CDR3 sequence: CASSSGGTGLDEQFF. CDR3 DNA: TGTGCCAGCAGCTCAGGGGGGACAGGGTTGGATGAGCAGTTCTTC.

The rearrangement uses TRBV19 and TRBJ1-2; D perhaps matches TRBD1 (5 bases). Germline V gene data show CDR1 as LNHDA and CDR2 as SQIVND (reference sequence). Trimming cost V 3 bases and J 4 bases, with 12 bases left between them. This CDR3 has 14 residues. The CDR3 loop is CASSIQGPSYGYTF. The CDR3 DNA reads TGTGCCAGTAGTATCCAGGGCCCCAGCTATGGCTACACCTTC.

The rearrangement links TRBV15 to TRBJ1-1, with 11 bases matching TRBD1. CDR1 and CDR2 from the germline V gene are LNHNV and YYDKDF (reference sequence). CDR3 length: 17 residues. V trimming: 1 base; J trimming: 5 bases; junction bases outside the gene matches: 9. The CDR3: CATSRVGQGAYVTEAFF. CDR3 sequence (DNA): TGTGCCACCAGCAGAGTTGGACAGGGGGCGTACGTTACTGAAGCTTTCTTT.

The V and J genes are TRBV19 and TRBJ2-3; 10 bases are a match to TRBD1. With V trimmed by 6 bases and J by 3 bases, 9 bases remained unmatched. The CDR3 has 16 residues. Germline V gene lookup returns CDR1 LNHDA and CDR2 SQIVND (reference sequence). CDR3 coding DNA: TGTGCCAGTAGGAGAGCCGGGACAGGGGAGACAGATACGCAGTATTTT. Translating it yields CASRRAGTGETDTQYF.

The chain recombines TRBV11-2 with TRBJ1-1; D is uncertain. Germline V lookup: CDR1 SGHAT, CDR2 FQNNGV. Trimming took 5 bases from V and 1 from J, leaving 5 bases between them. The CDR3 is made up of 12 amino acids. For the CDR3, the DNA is TGTGCCAGCAGCGACAAGAACACTGAAGCTTTCTTT. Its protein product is CASSDKNTEAFF.

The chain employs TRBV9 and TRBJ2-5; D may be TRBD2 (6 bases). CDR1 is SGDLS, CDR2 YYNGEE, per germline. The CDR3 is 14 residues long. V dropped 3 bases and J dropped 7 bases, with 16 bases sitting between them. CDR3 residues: CASSARGDDGTQYF. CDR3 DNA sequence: TGTGCCAGCAGCGCCCGCGGGGATGACGGGACCCAGTACTTC.

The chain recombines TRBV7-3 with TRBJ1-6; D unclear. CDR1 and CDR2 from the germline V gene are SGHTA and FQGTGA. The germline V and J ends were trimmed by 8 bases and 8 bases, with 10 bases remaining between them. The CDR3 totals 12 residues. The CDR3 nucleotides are TGTGCCAGCCCACTAGAGTATTCACCCCTCCACTTT. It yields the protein CASPLEYSPLHF.

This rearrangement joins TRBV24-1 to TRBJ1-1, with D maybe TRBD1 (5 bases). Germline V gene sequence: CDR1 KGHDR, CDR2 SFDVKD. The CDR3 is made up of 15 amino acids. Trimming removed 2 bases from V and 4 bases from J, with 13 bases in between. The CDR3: CATSDSRRGTTEAFF. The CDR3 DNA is TGTGCCACCAGTGATTCACGCCGGGGGACCACTGAAGCTTTCTTT.

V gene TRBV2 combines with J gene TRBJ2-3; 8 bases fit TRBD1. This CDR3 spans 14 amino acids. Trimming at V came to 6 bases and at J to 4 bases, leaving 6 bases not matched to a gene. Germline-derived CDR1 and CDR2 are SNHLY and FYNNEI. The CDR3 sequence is CASRDRVGPDTQYF. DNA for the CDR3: TGTGCCAGCAGGGACAGGGTAGGCCCAGATACGCAGTATTTT.

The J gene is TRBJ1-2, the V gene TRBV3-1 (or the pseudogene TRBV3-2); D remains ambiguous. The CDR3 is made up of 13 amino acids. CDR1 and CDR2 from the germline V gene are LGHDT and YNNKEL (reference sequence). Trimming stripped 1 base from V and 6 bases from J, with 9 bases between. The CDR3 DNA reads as TGTGCCAGCAGCCAAGGAGGCCAGAATGGCTACACCTTC. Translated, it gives CASSQGGQNGYTF.

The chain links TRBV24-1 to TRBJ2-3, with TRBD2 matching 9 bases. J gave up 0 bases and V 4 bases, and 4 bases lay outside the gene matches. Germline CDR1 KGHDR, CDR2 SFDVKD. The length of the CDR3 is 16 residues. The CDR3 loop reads CATSDPAGGSTDTQYF. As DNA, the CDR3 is TGTGCCACCAGTGACCCAGCGGGGGGCAGCACAGATACGCAGTATTTT.

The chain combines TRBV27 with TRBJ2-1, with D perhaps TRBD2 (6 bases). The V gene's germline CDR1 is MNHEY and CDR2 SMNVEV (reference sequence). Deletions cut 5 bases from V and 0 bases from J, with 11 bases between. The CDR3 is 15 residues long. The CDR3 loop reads CASSGTRGSYNEQFF. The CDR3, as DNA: TGTGCCAGCAGTGGGACTCGCGGCTCCTACAATGAGCAGTTCTTC.

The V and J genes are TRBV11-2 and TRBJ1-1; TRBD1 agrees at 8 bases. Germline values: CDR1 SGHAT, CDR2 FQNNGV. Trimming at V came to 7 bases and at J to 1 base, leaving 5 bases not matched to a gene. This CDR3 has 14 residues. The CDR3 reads CASNEDRANTEAFF. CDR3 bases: TGTGCCAGCAATGAGGACAGGGCGAACACTGAAGCTTTCTTT.

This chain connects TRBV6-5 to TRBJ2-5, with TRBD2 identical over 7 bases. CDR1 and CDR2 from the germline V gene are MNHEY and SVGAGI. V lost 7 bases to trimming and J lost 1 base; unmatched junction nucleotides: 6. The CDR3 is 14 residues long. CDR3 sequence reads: CASTQGRVQETQYF. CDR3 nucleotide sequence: TGTGCCAGCACCCAAGGGAGGGTCCAAGAGACCCAGTACTTC.

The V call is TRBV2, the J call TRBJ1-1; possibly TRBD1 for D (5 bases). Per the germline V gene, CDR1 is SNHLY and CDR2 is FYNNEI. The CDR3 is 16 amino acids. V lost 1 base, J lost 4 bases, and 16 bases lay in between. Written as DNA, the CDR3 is TGTGCCAGCAGTGAAGGGTTTCGGGCGGGGCTCACTGAAGCTTTCTTT. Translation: CASSEGFRAGLTEAFF.

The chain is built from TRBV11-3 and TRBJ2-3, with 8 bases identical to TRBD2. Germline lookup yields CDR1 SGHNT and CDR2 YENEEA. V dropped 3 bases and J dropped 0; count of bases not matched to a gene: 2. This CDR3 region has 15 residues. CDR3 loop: CASSFSGVSTDTQYF. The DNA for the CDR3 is TGTGCCAGCAGCTTTAGCGGGGTTAGCACAGATACGCAGTATTTT.

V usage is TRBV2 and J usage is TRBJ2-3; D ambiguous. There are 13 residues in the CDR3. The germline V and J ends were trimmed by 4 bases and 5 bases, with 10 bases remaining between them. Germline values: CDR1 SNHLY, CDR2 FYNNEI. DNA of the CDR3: TGTGCCAGCAGTGTAAGCTCTGGAGATACGCAGTATTTT. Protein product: CASSVSSGDTQYF.

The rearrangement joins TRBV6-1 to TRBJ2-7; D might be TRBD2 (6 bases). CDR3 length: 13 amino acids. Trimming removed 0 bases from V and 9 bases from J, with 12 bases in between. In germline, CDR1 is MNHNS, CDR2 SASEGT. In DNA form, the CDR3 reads TGTGCCAGCAGTGAAGCCGCGGCGCGGGGGCAGTACGTC. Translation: CASSEAAARGQYV.

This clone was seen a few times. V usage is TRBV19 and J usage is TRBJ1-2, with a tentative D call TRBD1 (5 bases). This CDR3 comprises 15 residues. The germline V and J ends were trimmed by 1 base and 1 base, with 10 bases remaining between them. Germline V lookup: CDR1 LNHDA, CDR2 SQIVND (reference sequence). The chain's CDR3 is CASSIVAGGNYGYTF. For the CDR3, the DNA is TGTGCCAGTAGTATAGTTGCGGGGGGTAACTATGGCTACACCTTC.